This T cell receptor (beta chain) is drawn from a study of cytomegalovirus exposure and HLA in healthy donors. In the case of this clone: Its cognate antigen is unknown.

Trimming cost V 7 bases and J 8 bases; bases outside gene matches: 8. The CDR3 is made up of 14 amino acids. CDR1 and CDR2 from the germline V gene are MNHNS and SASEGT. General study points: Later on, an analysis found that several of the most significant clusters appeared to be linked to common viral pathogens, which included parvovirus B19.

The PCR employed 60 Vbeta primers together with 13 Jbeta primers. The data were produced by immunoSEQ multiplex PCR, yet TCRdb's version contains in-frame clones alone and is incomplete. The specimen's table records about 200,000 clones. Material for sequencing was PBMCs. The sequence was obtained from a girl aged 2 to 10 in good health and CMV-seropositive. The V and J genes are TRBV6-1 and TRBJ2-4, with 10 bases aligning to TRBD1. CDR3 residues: CASTLGQGGDIQYF. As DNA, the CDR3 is TGTGCCAGCACCTTAGGACAGGGGGGTGACATTCAGTACTTC.